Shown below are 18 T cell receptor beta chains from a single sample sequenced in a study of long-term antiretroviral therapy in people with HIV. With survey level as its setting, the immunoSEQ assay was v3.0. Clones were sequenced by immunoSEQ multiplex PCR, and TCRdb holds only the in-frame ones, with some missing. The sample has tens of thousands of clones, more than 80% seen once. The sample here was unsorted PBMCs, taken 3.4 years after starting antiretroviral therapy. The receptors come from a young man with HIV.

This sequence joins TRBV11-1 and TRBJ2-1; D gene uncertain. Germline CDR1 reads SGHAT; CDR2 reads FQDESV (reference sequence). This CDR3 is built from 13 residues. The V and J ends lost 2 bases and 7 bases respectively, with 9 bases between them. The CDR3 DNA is TGTGCCAGCAGCTTATTCACCGGGAATGAGCAGTTCTTC. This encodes CASSLFTGNEQFF.

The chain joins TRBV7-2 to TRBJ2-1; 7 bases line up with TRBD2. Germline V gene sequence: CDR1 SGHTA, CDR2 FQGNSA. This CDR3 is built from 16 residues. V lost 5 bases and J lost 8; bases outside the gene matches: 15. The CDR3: CASSPGTTPFRDEQFF. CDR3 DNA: TGTGCCAGCAGCCCCGGGACTACCCCGTTTAGGGATGAGCAGTTCTTC.

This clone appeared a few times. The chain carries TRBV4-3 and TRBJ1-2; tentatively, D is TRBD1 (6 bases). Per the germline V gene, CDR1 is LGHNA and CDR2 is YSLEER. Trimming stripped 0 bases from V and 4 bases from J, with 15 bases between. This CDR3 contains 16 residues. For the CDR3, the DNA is TGCGCCAGCAGCCAAGACGCAGCTGGACAGACCTATGGCTACACCTTC. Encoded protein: CASSQDAAGQTYGYTF.

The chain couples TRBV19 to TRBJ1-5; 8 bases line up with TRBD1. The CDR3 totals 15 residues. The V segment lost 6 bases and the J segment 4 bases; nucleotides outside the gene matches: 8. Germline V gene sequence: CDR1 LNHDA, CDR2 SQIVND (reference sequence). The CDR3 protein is CASRQDRVVNQPQHF. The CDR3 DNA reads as TGTGCCAGTAGACAGGACAGGGTCGTAAATCAGCCCCAGCATTTT.

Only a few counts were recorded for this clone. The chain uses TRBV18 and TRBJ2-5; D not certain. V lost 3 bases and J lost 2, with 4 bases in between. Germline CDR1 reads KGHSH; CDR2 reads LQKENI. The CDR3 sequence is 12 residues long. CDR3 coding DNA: TGTGCCAGCTCACCGCTTCAAGAGACCCAGTACTTC. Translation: CASSPLQETQYF. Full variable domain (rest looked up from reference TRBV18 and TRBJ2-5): NAGVMQNPRHLVRRRGQEARLRCSPMKGHSHVYWYRQLPEEGLKFMVYLQKENIIDESGMPKERFSAEFPKEGPSILRIQQVVRGDSAAYFCASSPLQETQYFGPGTRLLVL.

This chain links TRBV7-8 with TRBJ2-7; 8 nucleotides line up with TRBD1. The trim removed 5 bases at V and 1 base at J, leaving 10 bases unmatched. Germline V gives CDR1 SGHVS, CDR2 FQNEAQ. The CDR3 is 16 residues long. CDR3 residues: CASSTKRDRRSYEQYF. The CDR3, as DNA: TGTGCCAGCAGCACCAAACGGGACAGGAGATCCTACGAGCAGTACTTC. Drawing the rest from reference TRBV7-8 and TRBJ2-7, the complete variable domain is GAGVSQSPRYKVAKRGQDVALRCDPISGHVSLFWYQQALGQGPEFLTYFQNEAQLDKSGLPSDRFFAERPEGSVSTLKIQRTQQEDSAVYLCASSTKRDRRSYEQYFGPGTRLTVT.

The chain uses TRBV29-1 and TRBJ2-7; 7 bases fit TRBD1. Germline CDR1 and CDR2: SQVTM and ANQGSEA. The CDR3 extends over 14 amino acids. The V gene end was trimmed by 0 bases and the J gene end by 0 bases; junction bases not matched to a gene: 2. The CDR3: CSVEEQGSSYEQYF. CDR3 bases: TGCAGCGTTGAAGAACAGGGGAGCTCCTACGAGCAGTACTTC.

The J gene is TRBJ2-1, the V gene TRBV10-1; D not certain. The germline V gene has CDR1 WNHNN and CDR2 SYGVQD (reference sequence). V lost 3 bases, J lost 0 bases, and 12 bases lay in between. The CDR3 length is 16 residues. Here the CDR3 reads CASSEVRPSSYNEQFF. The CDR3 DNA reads TGCGCCAGCAGTGAAGTGAGGCCGAGCTCCTACAATGAGCAGTTCTTC.

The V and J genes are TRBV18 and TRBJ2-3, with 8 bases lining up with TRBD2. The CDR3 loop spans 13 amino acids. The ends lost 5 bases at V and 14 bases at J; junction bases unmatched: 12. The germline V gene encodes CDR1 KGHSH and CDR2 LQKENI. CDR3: CASSNNTGTSRYF. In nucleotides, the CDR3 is TGTGCCAGCTCAAACAACACCGGGACTAGTCGGTATTTT.

The CDR3 region is CASSSPTGGTGELFF. CDR3 in DNA: TGTGCCAGCAGCTCACCGACAGGGGGAACCGGGGAGCTGTTTTTT. The chain carries TRBV7-9 and TRBJ2-2, with 9 nucleotides matching TRBD1. This CDR3 is 15 amino acids long. Trimming cost V 4 bases and J 5 bases; bases outside gene matches: 5. Germline loops: CDR1 SEHNR, CDR2 FQNEAQ (reference sequence).

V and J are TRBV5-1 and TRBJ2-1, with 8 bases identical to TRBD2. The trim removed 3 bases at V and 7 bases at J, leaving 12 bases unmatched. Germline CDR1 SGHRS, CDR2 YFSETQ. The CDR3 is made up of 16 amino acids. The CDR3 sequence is CASSWPFLAGMNEQFF. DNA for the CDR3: TGCGCCAGCAGCTGGCCCTTTTTAGCGGGAATGAATGAGCAGTTCTTC.

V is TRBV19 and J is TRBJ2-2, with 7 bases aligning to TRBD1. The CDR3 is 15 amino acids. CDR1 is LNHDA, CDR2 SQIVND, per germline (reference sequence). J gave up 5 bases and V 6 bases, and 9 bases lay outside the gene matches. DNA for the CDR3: TGTGCCAGTAGCCGTGGGACAGTTGGAACCGGGGAGCTGTTTTTT. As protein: CASSRGTVGTGELFF.

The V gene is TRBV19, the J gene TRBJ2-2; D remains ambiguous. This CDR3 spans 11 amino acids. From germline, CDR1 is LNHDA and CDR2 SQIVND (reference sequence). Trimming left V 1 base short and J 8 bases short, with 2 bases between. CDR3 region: CASSIVGELFF. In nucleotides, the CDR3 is TGTGCCAGTAGTATAGTAGGGGAGCTGTTTTTT.

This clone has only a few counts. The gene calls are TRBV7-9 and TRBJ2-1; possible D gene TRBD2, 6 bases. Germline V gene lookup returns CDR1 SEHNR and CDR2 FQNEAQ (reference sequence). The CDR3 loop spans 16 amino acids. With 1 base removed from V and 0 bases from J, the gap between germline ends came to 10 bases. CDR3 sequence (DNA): TGTGCCAGCAGCTTAGAGCGGGCGACCTCCTACAATGAGCAGTTCTTC. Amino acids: CASSLERATSYNEQFF.

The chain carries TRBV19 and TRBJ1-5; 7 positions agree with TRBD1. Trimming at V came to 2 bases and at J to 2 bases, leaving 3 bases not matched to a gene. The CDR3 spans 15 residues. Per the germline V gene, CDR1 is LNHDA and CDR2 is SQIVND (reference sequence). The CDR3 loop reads CASSIYGQGNQPQHF. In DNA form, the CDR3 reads TGTGCCAGTAGTATATATGGACAGGGCAATCAGCCCCAGCATTTT.

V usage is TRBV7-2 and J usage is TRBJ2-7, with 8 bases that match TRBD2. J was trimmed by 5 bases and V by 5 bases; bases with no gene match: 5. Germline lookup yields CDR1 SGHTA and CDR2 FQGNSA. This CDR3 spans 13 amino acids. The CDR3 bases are TGTGCCAGCAGCGAGAGGCGGGAGGACGAGCAGTACTTC. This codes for CASSERREDEQYF.

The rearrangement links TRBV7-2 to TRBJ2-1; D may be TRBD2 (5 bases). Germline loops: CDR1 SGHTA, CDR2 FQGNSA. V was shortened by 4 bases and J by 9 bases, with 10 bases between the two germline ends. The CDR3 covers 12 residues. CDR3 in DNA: TGTGCCAGCAGCTCACTAGGGATTGAGCAGTTCTTC. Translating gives CASSSLGIEQFF. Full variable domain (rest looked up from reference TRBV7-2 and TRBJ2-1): GAGVSQSPSNKVTEKGKDVELRCDPISGHTALYWYRQSLGQGLEFLIYFQGNSAPDKSGLPSDRFSAERTGGSVSTLTIQRTQQEDSAVYLCASSSLGIEQFFGPGTRLTVL.

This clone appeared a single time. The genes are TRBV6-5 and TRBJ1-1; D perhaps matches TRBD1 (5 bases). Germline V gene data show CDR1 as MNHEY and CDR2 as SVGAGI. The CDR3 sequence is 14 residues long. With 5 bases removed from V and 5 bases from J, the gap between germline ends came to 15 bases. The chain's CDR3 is CASSPTQGLTEAFF. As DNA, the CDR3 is TGTGCCAGCAGTCCGACTCAGGGTTTGACTGAAGCTTTCTTT.